One TCR beta chain is described in this entry. The data originate from a study of yellow fever vaccine responses in identical twins. TCRdb fed the RT-PCR reads into MiXCR, producing one record per CDR3 protein. The sample gives tens of thousands of distinct CDR3 sequences, 60% to 80% of which show up once; more than 4.5% is in the top ten. This receptor was obtained from a woman between 18 and 29 years old who received the yellow fever vaccine. The source was T cells from blood (PBMCs), unsorted or a sorted subset (not recorded which), collected before or after yellow fever vaccination (not recorded which).

The CDR3 protein is CASSGDGNFLQETQYF. The CDR3 nucleotides read TGTGCCAGCAGTGGGGACGGCAACTTTCTCCAAGAGACCCAGTACTTC. The V call is TRBV2, the J call TRBJ2-5, with D possibly called TRBD1 or TRBD2 (5 bases each). The CDR3 contains 16 residues. Trimming removed 4 bases from V and 1 base from J, with 16 bases in between. Germline V gene lookup returns CDR1 SNHLY and CDR2 FYNNEI.